This T cell receptor (beta chain) was obtained from a study of OX40 agonist ivuxolimab in advanced cancers. As for the study in general: In three patients, partial responses were observed, one with hepatocellular carcinoma and two with cutaneous melanoma.

Here immunoSEQ multiplex PCR was the method, and the copy in TCRdb shows in-frame clones only, minus some. Counted here are roughly 120,000 clones, roughly nine tenths occurring once; the ten biggest clones make up approximately 0.51%. For this clone: Its target is not known.

Study-wide results and caveats: Nonresponders, in some cases, also had low normalized T-cell clonal expansion. The average count of expanded clones was higher among CD8+ T cells than among CD4+. Circulating CD4+ and CD8+ T cells showed clonal expansion by week 6 at 0.1 to 3.0 mg/kg.

The sequence derives from an adult with an advanced solid tumor such as melanoma, head and neck, liver or kidney cancer. The sample in question was CD4+ or CD8+ T cells sorted from blood, obtained in a trial of the OX40 agonist ivuxolimab.

The CDR3 loop reads CASSLARGRGSTDTQYF. CDR3 in DNA: TGTGCCAGCAGCTTAGCGCGAGGGCGGGGTAGCACAGATACGCAGTATTTT. The chain links TRBV7-2 to TRBJ2-3, with D possibly being TRBD2 (6 bases). The CDR3 consists of 17 residues. V was shortened by 0 bases and J by 0 bases, with 13 bases between the two germline ends. Germline lookup yields CDR1 SGHTA and CDR2 FQGNSA.